This entry features one T cell receptor beta chain sequence. This sample was included in a study of blood T cell repertoires in COVID-19. Background on the study: The United States, Italy and Spain provided the acute and convalescent COVID-19 samples.

TCRdb keeps only in-frame clones here, not all; method: immunoSEQ multiplex PCR. The table includes 60,000 to 75,000 clones, roughly 88% detected once. Trimming pared 4 bases from V and 0 bases from J, leaving 20 bases between. Germline lookup yields CDR1 SGHRS and CDR2 YFSETQ. This CDR3 contains 19 residues. The sequenced material came from peripheral blood. V usage is TRBV5-1 and J usage is TRBJ2-6; possibly TRBD2 for D (6 bases). The sequence was collected from a man younger than 45 with acute or convalescent COVID-19. The CDR3 spells CASSRGHRDGSSGANVLTF. Written as DNA, the CDR3 is TGCGCCAGCAGCCGTGGCCACCGGGACGGGAGCTCTGGGGCCAACGTCCTGACTTTC. The full variable domain, rest sourced from reference TRBV5-1 and TRBJ2-6, is KAGVTQTPRYLIKTRGQQVTLSCSPISGHRSVSWYQQTPGQGLQFLFEYFSETQRNKGNFPGRFSGRQFSNSRSEMNVSTLELGDSALYLCASSRGHRDGSSGANVLTFGAGSRLTVL.